This T cell receptor (beta chain) was sequenced for a study of T cell responses to AZD1222 COVID-19 vaccine. As for this clone: Its target is not known.

Study-level points and caveats: Donors, mostly white British, included more females; clonal diversity was possibly underestimated. Only five or six AZD1222 recipients were seropositive at baseline.

Sequenced by immunoSEQ multiplex PCR; TCRdb stores in-frame clones only, minus some. Here the sample spans over 150,000 clones, 80% to 90% being singletons. The TCR originated in an adult in good health. This specimen consisted of peripheral blood, obtained on day 0 of MenACWY control vaccination.

As DNA, the CDR3 is TGCGCCAGCAGCTTGGGGGACAGGCTGGACAAAAACATTCAGTACTTC. Translating it yields CASSLGDRLDKNIQYF. The V gene is TRBV5-1, the J gene TRBJ2-4; 8 positions match TRBD1. The junction had 5 bases not matched to a gene; V was cut back by 0 bases and J by 3 bases. Germline CDR1 is SGHRS and CDR2 is YFSETQ. The CDR3 is 16 residues long.